Presented here are 30 T cell receptor beta chains from one specimen sequenced in a study of OX40 agonist ivuxolimab in advanced cancers. Profiled with immunoSEQ multiplex PCR; TCRdb holds only in-frame clones, not every one. Seen here are roughly 50,000 clones, approximately 78% observed once, and the top ten hold 7.3%. The sequenced sample was CD4+ or CD8+ T cells sorted from blood, obtained in a trial of the OX40 agonist ivuxolimab. The source is an adult with an advanced solid tumor such as melanoma, head and neck, liver or kidney cancer.

The genes are TRBV5-1 and TRBJ1-2; 7 bases align to TRBD1. This CDR3 is 14 amino acids long. Trimming cost V 4 bases and J 5 bases; bases outside gene matches: 8. Germline V CDR1 and CDR2: SGHRS, YFSETQ. Here the CDR3 DNA reads TGCGCCAGCAGCGCAAACAGGGGTGATTATGGCTACACCTTC. Translation gives CASSANRGDYGYTF.

The chain has TRBV6-6 and TRBJ1-1, with TRBD1 as a possible D gene (5 bases). With 7 bases removed from V and 4 bases from J, the gap between germline ends came to 7 bases. The CDR3 consists of 11 residues. The germline V gene encodes CDR1 MNHNY and CDR2 SVGAGI (reference sequence). DNA for the CDR3: TGTGCCAGCACCAGGGCCACTGAAGCTTTCTTT. Encoded protein: CASTRATEAFF.

The V and J genes are TRBV5-1 and TRBJ1-3, with 8 bases identical to TRBD1. The germline V gene encodes CDR1 SGHRS and CDR2 YFSETQ. Trimming at V came to 1 base and at J to 4 bases, leaving 4 bases not matched to a gene. The CDR3 runs 15 residues. The CDR3 spells CASSLNRGEGNTIYF. In nucleotides, the CDR3 is TGCGCCAGCAGCTTGAACAGGGGGGAAGGAAACACCATATATTTT. Looking up the rest from reference TRBV5-1 and TRBJ1-3 gives the full variable domain: KAGVTQTPRYLIKTRGQQVTLSCSPISGHRSVSWYQQTPGQGLQFLFEYFSETQRNKGNFPGRFSGRQFSNSRSEMNVSTLELGDSALYLCASSLNRGEGNTIYFGEGSWLTVV.

This clone was counted between two and nine times. The chain joins TRBV4-1 to TRBJ2-4; 10 nucleotides line up with TRBD2. Germline V gene lookup returns CDR1 MGHRA and CDR2 YSYEKL. The CDR3 is 15 amino acids. V shed 1 base and J 4 bases; nucleotides not matched to a gene: 1. CDR3 in DNA: TGCGCCAGCAGCCAAGGACTAGCGGGTAAAAACATTCAGTACTTC. Its translation: CASSQGLAGKNIQYF.

This sequence joins TRBV5-5 and TRBJ2-7, with TRBD1 identical over 9 bases. CDR1 and CDR2 from the germline V gene are SGHKS and YYEKEE (reference sequence). With 3 bases clipped from V and 6 bases from J, the junction kept 7 bases outside the gene matches. This CDR3 spans 14 amino acids. This CDR3 reads CASSSVQGAGEQYF. As DNA, the CDR3 is TGTGCCAGCAGCTCCGTACAGGGGGCGGGCGAGCAGTACTTC.

V and J are TRBV7-9 and TRBJ2-5; 7 bases agree with TRBD2. CDR3 length equals 17 residues. V gave up 1 base and J gave up 5 bases; unmatched junction bases: 13. CDR1 and CDR2 from the germline V gene are SEHNR and FQNEAQ (reference sequence). The CDR3 region is CASSLGSGSGTSETQYF. The DNA of the CDR3 is TGTGCCAGCAGCTTAGGCTCCGGGAGCGGGACGAGTGAGACCCAGTACTTC.

This clone was seen a few times. The chain couples TRBV4-3 to TRBJ2-3; 9 bases align to TRBD2. The CDR3 has 19 amino acids. The germline CDR1 and CDR2 sequences are LGHNA and YSLEER. V was clipped by 3 bases and J by 0 bases; unmatched bases: 13. The CDR3 is CASSQDPSTSGYSTDTQYF. The CDR3 nucleotides are TGCGCCAGCAGCCAGGACCCCTCAACTAGCGGGTATAGCACAGATACGCAGTATTTT.

V is TRBV6-9 and J is TRBJ1-1; D ambiguous. The CDR3 sequence is 15 residues long. Trimming pared 5 bases from V and 3 bases from J, leaving 16 bases between. Germline CDR1 and CDR2: MNHGY and SVAAGI. The CDR3 region has the DNA TGTGCCAGCAGTCCACTCGGGTTGACGGACACTGAAGCTTTCTTT. This encodes CASSPLGLTDTEAFF.

This clone was found a few times. The rearrangement links TRBV30 to TRBJ2-1, with 7 nucleotides matching TRBD2. Losses at the gene ends were 2 bases for V and 7 bases for J; bases not matched to a gene: 20. The germline CDR1 and CDR2 sequences are GTSNPN and SVGIG (reference sequence). The CDR3 length is 18 residues. The CDR3 loop is CAWSSGTLGAGSRNEQFF. In DNA, the CDR3 is TGTGCCTGGAGTTCCGGGACCCTGGGAGCGGGGAGTAGGAATGAGCAGTTCTTC. Drawing the rest from reference TRBV30 and TRBJ2-1, the complete variable domain is SQTIHQWPATLVQPVGSPLSLECTVEGTSNPNLYWYRQAAGRGLQLLFYSVGIGQISSEVPQNLSASRPQDRQFILSSKKLLLSDSGFYLCAWSSGTLGAGSRNEQFFGPGTRLTVL.

This clone was seen a few times. The CDR3 DNA reads TGCGCCAGCAGCCAAGATGGGGAGGGTAGCACAGATACGCAGTATTTT. Residues: CASSQDGEGSTDTQYF. V usage is TRBV4-1 and J usage is TRBJ2-3, with TRBD2 matching 7 bases. V lost 0 bases, J lost 0 bases, and 3 bases stayed unmatched. Germline assignment: CDR1 MGHRA and CDR2 YSYEKL. The CDR3 is 16 amino acids.

The chain has TRBV5-1 and TRBJ1-2; D ambiguous. Germline V lookup: CDR1 SGHRS, CDR2 YFSETQ. The CDR3 length is 14 residues. The ends were cut back, 0 bases at V and 4 bases at J, with 10 bases in the middle. The CDR3 reads CASSLDGGAYGYTF. CDR3 coding DNA: TGCGCCAGCAGCTTGGACGGCGGAGCCTATGGCTACACCTTC.

Written as DNA, the CDR3 is TGTGCCAGCAGCGTCAGCGGGAGGCTGAACACCGGGGAGCTGTTTTTT. It specifies CASSVSGRLNTGELFF. The chain recombines TRBV9 with TRBJ2-2, with 9 positions matching TRBD2. Germline V gene lookup returns CDR1 SGDLS and CDR2 YYNGEE. This CDR3 spans 16 amino acids. The trim removed 2 bases at V and 1 base at J, leaving 3 bases unmatched.

The chain carries TRBV10-2 and TRBJ2-7; D unresolved. Trimming pared 6 bases from V and 2 bases from J, leaving 11 bases between. The CDR3 is made up of 13 amino acids. Germline V gene lookup returns CDR1 WSHSY and CDR2 SAAADI. DNA of the CDR3: TGCGCCAGCAGGATACACAGTGCCTACGAGCAGTACTTC. It encodes CASRIHSAYEQYF.

The chain couples TRBV30 to TRBJ2-7; D is ambiguous. The CDR3 is 11 residues long. The V gene lost 5 bases and the J gene lost 2 bases, with 7 bases spanning the gap. Germline CDR1 reads GTSNPN; CDR2 reads SVGIG (reference sequence). The CDR3 here is CAWGTAYEQYF. DNA for the CDR3: TGTGCCTGGGGCACAGCCTACGAGCAGTACTTC.

The chain combines TRBV5-1 with TRBJ1-1, with D maybe TRBD1 (5 bases). Germline CDR1 and CDR2: SGHRS and YFSETQ. Trimming cost V 0 bases and J 3 bases, with 15 bases left between them. CDR3 length: 16 residues. The chain's CDR3 is CASSLANLEGYTEAFF. Written as DNA, the CDR3 is TGCGCCAGCAGCTTGGCCAATTTGGAGGGGTACACTGAAGCTTTCTTT.

The chain uses TRBV5-1 and TRBJ2-7; tentatively, D is TRBD1 (6 bases). Germline CDR1 SGHRS, CDR2 YFSETQ. The CDR3 contains 13 residues. The V gene lost 2 bases and the J gene lost 2 bases, with 8 bases spanning the gap. The DNA of the CDR3 is TGCGCCAGCAGCTTACAGGGAACCTACGAGCAGTACTTC. Its translation: CASSLQGTYEQYF.

This chain joins TRBV6-5 and TRBJ1-3, with unresolved D. Trimming took off 5 bases at V and 4 bases at J, with 12 bases between the two ends. The germline CDR1 and CDR2 sequences are MNHEY and SVGAGI. This CDR3 has 14 residues. The CDR3 loop reads CASSRRTWGNTIYF. The DNA for the CDR3 is TGTGCCAGCAGTCGAAGGACGTGGGGAAACACCATATATTTT.

The gene calls are TRBV6-5 and TRBJ2-5; either TRBD1 or TRBD2 may fit D (5 bases each). CDR1 and CDR2 from the germline V gene are MNHEY and SVGAGI. The CDR3 runs 15 residues. Deletions cut 6 bases from V and 5 bases from J, with 19 bases between. The CDR3 loop reads CASRPLGDLQETQYF. In DNA form, the CDR3 reads TGTGCCAGCAGACCATTAGGGGACCTACAGGAGACCCAGTACTTC.

This chain uses TRBV30 with TRBJ2-3, with D perhaps TRBD2 (5 bases). V was shortened by 3 bases and J by 0 bases, with 16 bases between the two germline ends. The CDR3 covers 16 residues. Germline-derived CDR1 and CDR2 are GTSNPN and SVGIG (reference sequence). This CDR3 reads CAWRTLAAVSTDTQYF. CDR3 nucleotide sequence: TGTGCCTGGAGGACCCTAGCAGCCGTTAGCACAGATACGCAGTATTTT.

The chain uses TRBV30 and TRBJ2-2; 7 bases fit TRBD2. V gave up 6 bases and J gave up 6 bases; unmatched junction bases: 10. The length of the CDR3 is 14 residues. Looked up from germline, CDR1 is GTSNPN and CDR2 is SVGIG (reference sequence). In DNA form, the CDR3 reads TGTGCCTGTCTAGGGGACTACAGCGCCGGGGAGCTGTTTTTT. Protein: CACLGDYSAGELFF.

J is TRBJ2-5 and V is TRBV7-7; D might be TRBD2 (5 bases). The CDR3 totals 14 residues. Trimming removed 2 bases at V and 2 bases at J, with 9 bases between. Per the germline V gene, CDR1 is SSHAT and CDR2 is FNYEAQ (reference sequence). The CDR3 sequence: CASSLLGLQETQYF. As DNA, the CDR3 is TGTGCCAGCAGCTTACTCGGACTGCAAGAGACCCAGTACTTC.

This clone has more than one count but fewer than ten. The chain carries TRBV29-1 and TRBJ2-5; 13 bases agree with TRBD2. J lost 1 base, V lost 6 bases, and 5 bases had no gene match. The CDR3 totals 15 residues. The germline V gene encodes CDR1 SQVTM and CDR2 ANQGSEA. This CDR3 reads CSVRTSGSPQETQYF. The CDR3 nucleotides are TGCAGCGTGCGGACTAGCGGGAGTCCCCAAGAGACCCAGTACTTC. Together with reference TRBV29-1 and TRBJ2-5, the CDR3 gives the full variable domain: SAVISQKPSRDICQRGTSLTIQCQVDSQVTMMFWYRQQPGQSLTLIATANQGSEATYESGFVIDKFPISRPNLTFSTLTVSNMSPEDSSIYLCSVRTSGSPQETQYFGPGTRLLVL.

CDR3 coding DNA: TGTGCCAGCTCACCACGGATGAGCTCCTACAATGAGCAGTTCTTC. This sequence encodes CASSPRMSSYNEQFF. The rearrangement joins TRBV18 to TRBJ2-1; unclear D gene. Germline V lookup: CDR1 KGHSH, CDR2 LQKENI. The CDR3 extends over 15 amino acids. V was cut by 1 base and J by 0 bases, with 7 bases left in between.

The V and J genes are TRBV18 and TRBJ1-5; D remains unclear. Trimming removed 3 bases at V and 9 bases at J, with 18 bases between. CDR1 and CDR2 from the germline V gene are KGHSH and LQKENI. The CDR3 covers 15 residues. This CDR3 is CASSPPGKELSPQHF. The CDR3 DNA reads TGTGCCAGCTCACCGCCGGGTAAGGAGTTATCGCCCCAGCATTTT. Filled out from reference TRBV18 and TRBJ1-5, the complete variable domain reads NAGVMQNPRHLVRRRGQEARLRCSPMKGHSHVYWYRQLPEEGLKFMVYLQKENIIDESGMPKERFSAEFPKEGPSILRIQQVVRGDSAAYFCASSPPGKELSPQHFGDGTRLSIL.

The chain joins TRBV6-1 to TRBJ2-7, with TRBD2 matching 13 bases. Germline loops: CDR1 MNHNS, CDR2 SASEGT. V gave up 11 bases and J gave up 2 bases; unmatched junction bases: 3. There are 13 residues in the CDR3. The CDR3 DNA is TGTGCCGGAACTAGCGGGAGGGCCTACGAGCAGTACTTC. Translating gives CAGTSGRAYEQYF.

The table lists this clone with a few counts. V and J are TRBV9 and TRBJ2-7; 8 nucleotides line up with TRBD1. Per the germline V gene, CDR1 is SGDLS and CDR2 is YYNGEE. The CDR3 is 14 residues long. The ends lost 4 bases at V and 5 bases at J; junction bases unmatched: 8. The DNA of the CDR3 is TGTGCCAGCAGCCAGACGACAGGGGCAGACGAGCAGTACTTC. As protein: CASSQTTGADEQYF.

This rearrangement joins TRBV7-9 to TRBJ1-4; D might be TRBD1 (5 bases). Germline-derived CDR1 and CDR2 are SEHNR and FQNEAQ (reference sequence). The V and J ends lost 0 bases and 8 bases respectively, with 13 bases between them. CDR3 length equals 15 residues. Here the CDR3 DNA reads TGTGCCAGCAGCTTAGCTGTTCGACAGTTCGAAAAACTGTTTTTT. It specifies CASSLAVRQFEKLFF.

This chain connects TRBV9 to TRBJ2-1, with TRBD1 matching over 9 bases. This CDR3 contains 22 residues. V gave up 0 bases and J gave up 0 bases; unmatched junction bases: 19. In germline, CDR1 is SGDLS, CDR2 YYNGEE. CDR3 in amino acids: CASSVEPSDRGRLPSSYNEQFF. The CDR3 coding sequence is TGTGCCAGCAGCGTAGAACCTTCGGACAGGGGTCGTTTACCTAGCTCCTACAATGAGCAGTTCTTC.

The gene calls are TRBV7-2 and TRBJ1-5; possible D gene TRBD1, 6 bases. The germline CDR1 and CDR2 sequences are SGHTA and FQGNSA. V was shortened by 0 bases and J by 1 base, with 7 bases between the two germline ends. CDR3 size: 15 residues. The CDR3 DNA reads as TGTGCCAGCAGCTTAGCCGGGACAAGCAATCAGCCCCAGCATTTT. This codes for CASSLAGTSNQPQHF.

The V and J genes are TRBV7-2 and TRBJ2-1; 12 nucleotides align to TRBD2. This CDR3 has 19 residues. Germline-derived CDR1 and CDR2 are SGHTA and FQGNSA. Trimming at V came to 1 base and at J to 0 bases, leaving 7 bases not matched to a gene. CDR3 in amino acids: CASSLGLAGGGLSYNEQFF. DNA of the CDR3: TGTGCCAGCAGCTTAGGGCTAGCGGGAGGGGGCCTCTCCTACAATGAGCAGTTCTTC.